These T cell receptor beta chains were read from a single sample in a study of blood T cell repertoires in COVID-19. Clones were sequenced by immunoSEQ multiplex PCR, and TCRdb holds only the in-frame ones, with some missing. The sample yields about 81,000 clones, 75% to 90% seen once. Sequences were obtained from peripheral blood. Receptors originate from a woman of 80 years or more with active COVID-19. CDR3s include the opening cysteine and the closing phenylalanine or tryptophan. D genes are given only for firm matches. Part of the rows lack a size; the others show once, few, many or a class for expanded clones.

clone size	D gene	V gene	J gene	CDR3 protein	CDR3 DNA
.	.	TRBV7-2	TRBJ2-3	CASSTSDTQYF	TGTGCCAGCAGCACATCAGATACGCAGTATTTT
few	.	TRBV7-2	TRBJ2-5	CASSLEGVGTETQYF	TGTGCCAGCAGCTTAGAAGGGGTGGGAACAGAGACCCAGTACTTC
.	TRBD1	TRBV24-1	TRBJ2-2	CATSPRGQVGELFF	TGTGCCACCTCCCCCAGGGGGCAGGTCGGGGAGCTGTTTTTT
.	.	TRBV9	TRBJ2-7	CASSVRSLAQGHEQYF	TGTGCCAGCAGCGTAAGAAGCCTAGCCCAGGGGCACGAGCAGTACTTC
.	.	TRBV24-1	TRBJ2-1	CATSTQSSKNSYNEQFF	TGTGCCACCAGTACCCAGTCCTCAAAAAACTCCTACAATGAGCAGTTCTTC
.	.	TRBV7-9	TRBJ2-5	CASSLRGDSQETQYF	TGTGCCAGCAGCTTAAGGGGGGACAGCCAAGAGACCCAGTACTTC
once	TRBD2	TRBV11-1	TRBJ2-1	CASSLTSGRRNEQFF	TGTGCCAGCAGTTTGACTAGCGGGAGAAGAAATGAGCAGTTCTTC
.	TRBD2	TRBV4-2	TRBJ2-5	CASSQAVSGSRKTQYF	TGTGCCAGCAGCCAAGCCGTTAGCGGGAGTCGGAAGACCCAGTACTTC
.	.	TRBV7-6	TRBJ2-7	CASSLDGAGEQYF	TGTGCCAGCAGCTTGGACGGTGCGGGGGAGCAGTACTTC
.	.	TRBV7-9	TRBJ1-2	CASSLGENYGYTF	TGTGCCAGCAGCTTAGGAGAGAACTATGGCTACACCTTC
.	.	TRBV7-9	TRBJ2-1	CASSLGRRDYNEQFF	TGTGCCAGCAGCTTAGGACGGAGAGACTACAATGAGCAGTTCTTC
.	TRBD1	TRBV27	TRBJ1-2	CASRRDRGGYYGYTF	TGTGCCAGCAGACGGGACAGGGGTGGATATTATGGCTACACCTTC
.	TRBD2	TRBV27	TRBJ2-5	CASKSVGRLADQETQYF	TGTGCCAGCAAGTCAGTGGGGCGGCTAGCGGACCAAGAGACCCAGTACTTC
.	.	TRBV7-9	TRBJ1-1	CASSLGQLNTEAFF	TGTGCCAGCAGCTTAGGACAGCTGAACACTGAAGCTTTCTTT
.	.	TRBV28	TRBJ2-3	CASSPQDITDTQYF	TGTGCCAGCAGTCCCCAGGATATCACAGATACGCAGTATTTT
once	TRBD2	TRBV19	TRBJ2-3	CASKGASGLAASTDTQYF	TGTGCCAGTAAGGGGGCATCGGGACTAGCGGCAAGCACAGATACGCAGTATTTT
.	TRBD1	TRBV7-9	TRBJ1-2	CASISGRDSSNYGYTF	TGTGCCAGCATCTCGGGTAGGGACAGCTCTAACTATGGCTACACCTTC
.	.	TRBV21-1	TRBJ2-6	CASSKDEGQRDISGANVLTF	TGTGCCAGCAGCAAAGACGAGGGACAGAGGGACATCTCTGGGGCCAACGTCCTGACTTTC
.	.	TRBV7-5	TRBJ2-5	CVRSLDCNFGTGVRKTQYF	TGTGTCAGAAGCTTAGATTGCAACTTCGGGACAGGGGTGAGAAAGACCCAGTACTTC
.	.	TRBV6-2/TRBV6-3	TRBJ2-1	CASSPLGVSEQFF	TGTGCCAGCAGCCCCCTAGGGGTCAGTGAGCAGTTCTTC
.	TRBD1	TRBV9	TRBJ1-2	CASSVNPRGRNYGYTF	TGTGCCAGCAGCGTCAACCCTAGGGGGCGCAACTATGGCTACACCTTC
once	TRBD1	TRBV7-8	TRBJ1-6	CASSTGQGGEGNSPLHF	TGTGCCAGCAGCACGGGACAGGGGGGAGAAGGGAATTCACCCCTCCACTTT
.	.	TRBV10-3	TRBJ2-1	CAIRTTVAIQGYNEQFF	TGTGCCATCAGGACCACTGTAGCCATTCAAGGCTACAATGAGCAGTTCTTC
few	TRBD2	TRBV9	TRBJ2-5	CASSVSISPGLADYQGGETQYF	TGTGCCAGCAGCGTATCGATCTCACCGGGACTAGCGGACTACCAAGGGGGAGAGACCCAGTACTTC
.	.	TRBV9	TRBJ2-1	CASSVRGGSTYNEQFF	TGTGCCAGCAGCGTACGTGGCGGGTCCACCTACAATGAGCAGTTCTTC
.	.	TRBV28	TRBJ2-7	CASSLVGVNYEQYF	TGTGCCAGCAGTTTAGTGGGAGTTAACTACGAGCAGTACTTC